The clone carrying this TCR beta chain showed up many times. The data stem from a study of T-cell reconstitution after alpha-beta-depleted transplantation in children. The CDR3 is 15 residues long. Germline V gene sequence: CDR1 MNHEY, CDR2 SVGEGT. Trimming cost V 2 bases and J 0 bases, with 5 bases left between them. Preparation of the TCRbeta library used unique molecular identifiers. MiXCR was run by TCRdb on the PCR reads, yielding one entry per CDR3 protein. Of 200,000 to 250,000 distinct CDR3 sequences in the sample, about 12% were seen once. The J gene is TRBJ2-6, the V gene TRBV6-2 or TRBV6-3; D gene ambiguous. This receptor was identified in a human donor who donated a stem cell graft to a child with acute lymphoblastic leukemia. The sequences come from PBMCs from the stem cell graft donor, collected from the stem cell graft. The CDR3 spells CASSYGASGANVLTF. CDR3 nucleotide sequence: TGTGCCAGCAGTTACGGCGCCTCTGGGGCCAACGTCCTGACTTTC.